Listed below are T cell receptor beta chains from one sample, sequenced in a study of CD8 T cells in Susac syndrome. Via MiXCR, TCRdb re-called the immunoSEQ multiplex PCR reads, giving one row per CDR3 protein. The table has some 130,000 distinct CDR3 sequences, about 95% seen once. The specimen sequenced was CD8+ T cells from PBMCs. The receptors stem from a human donor with Susac syndrome. CDR3s include the opening cysteine and the closing phenylalanine or tryptophan. A D gene is named only where the DNA matches it firmly. Clone size is given for some rows only: seen once, a few or many times, or a class if the clone is expanded.

TRBJ2-3,.,TRBV20-1,.,14,TGCAGTGCTAGTGCGACAGACAGCACAGATACGCAGTATTTT,CSASATDSTDTQYF
TRBJ2-7,TRBD1,TRBV7-9,.,13,TGTGCCAGCAGCACGGGACAGAGGGACGAGCAGTACTTC,CASSTGQRDEQYF
TRBJ2-1,.,TRBV9,.,15,TGTGCCAGCAGCGTAAACCCCCACCCGTTGAATGAGCAGTTCTTC,CASSVNPHPLNEQFF
TRBJ1-2,TRBD1,TRBV6-5,.,15,TGTGCCAGCAGTCCGGATTCGACAGGGGGCTTAGGCTACACCTTC,CASSPDSTGGLGYTF
TRBJ2-2,.,TRBV27,.,11,TGTTCCTCGGGCGGCACCGGGGAGCTGTTTTTT,CSSGGTGELFF
TRBJ2-2,.,TRBV2,.,12,TGTGCCAGCACTCGGAGGACCGGGGAGCTGTTTTTT,CASTRRTGELFF
TRBJ2-5,TRBD2,TRBV5-6,.,15,TGTGCCAGCAGCTTGTCGGCCGGACTAGCGGGATTTTGGTACTTC,CASSLSAGLAGFWYF
TRBJ2-1,.,TRBV5-1,.,12,TGCGCCAGCAGCTTAAAATACGATGAGCAGTTCTTC,CASSLKYDEQFF
TRBJ2-3,.,TRBV27,once,15,TGTGCCAGCAGTTTATTCGCAGGGGGGACAGATACGCAGTATTTT,CASSLFAGGTDTQYF
TRBJ2-7,TRBD1,TRBV4-1,.,14,TGCGCCAGCAGCCGAATGACAGGGTACCACGAGCAGTACTTC,CASSRMTGYHEQYF